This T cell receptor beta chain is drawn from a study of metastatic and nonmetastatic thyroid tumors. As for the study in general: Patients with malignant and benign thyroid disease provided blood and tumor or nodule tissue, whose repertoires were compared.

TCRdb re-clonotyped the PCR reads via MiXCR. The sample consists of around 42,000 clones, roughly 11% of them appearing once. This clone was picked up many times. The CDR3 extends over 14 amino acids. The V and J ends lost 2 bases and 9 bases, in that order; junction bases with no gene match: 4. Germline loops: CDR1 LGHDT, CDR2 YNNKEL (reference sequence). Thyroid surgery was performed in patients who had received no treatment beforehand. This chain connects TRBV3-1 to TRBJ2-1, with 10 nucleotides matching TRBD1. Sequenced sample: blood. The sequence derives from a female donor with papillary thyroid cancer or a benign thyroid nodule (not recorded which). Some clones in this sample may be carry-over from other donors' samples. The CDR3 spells CASSQPGTGAEQFF. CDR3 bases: TGTGCCAGCAGCCAACCCGGGACAGGGGCTGAGCAGTTCTTC.